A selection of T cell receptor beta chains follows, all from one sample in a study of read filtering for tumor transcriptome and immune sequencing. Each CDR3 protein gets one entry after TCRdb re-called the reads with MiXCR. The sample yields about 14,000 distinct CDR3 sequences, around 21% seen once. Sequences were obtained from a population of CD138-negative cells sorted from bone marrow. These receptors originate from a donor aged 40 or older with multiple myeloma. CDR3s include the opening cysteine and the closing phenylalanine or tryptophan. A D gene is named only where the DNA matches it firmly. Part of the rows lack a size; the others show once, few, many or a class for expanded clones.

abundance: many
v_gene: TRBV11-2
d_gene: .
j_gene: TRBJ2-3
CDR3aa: CASSLSLGWDTQYF
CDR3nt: TGTGCCAGCAGCTTAAGTCTGGGGTGGGATACGCAGTATTTT

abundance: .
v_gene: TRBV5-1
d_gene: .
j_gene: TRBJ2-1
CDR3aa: CASSSKDPRLSSYNEQFF
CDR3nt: TGTGCCAGCAGCTCCAAAGATCCGCGGTTAAGCTCCTACAATGAGCAGTTCTTC

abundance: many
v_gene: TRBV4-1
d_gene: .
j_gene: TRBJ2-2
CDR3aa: CASSHRNTGELFF
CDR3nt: TGCGCCAGCAGCCACAGGAACACCGGGGAGCTGTTTTTT

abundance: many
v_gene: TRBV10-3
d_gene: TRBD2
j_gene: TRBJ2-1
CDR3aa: CAIAALRTSDNEQFF
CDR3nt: TGTGCCATCGCAGCCCTTCGGACTAGCGACAATGAGCAGTTCTTC

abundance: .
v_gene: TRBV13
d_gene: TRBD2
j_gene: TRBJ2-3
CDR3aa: CASSLGPAGVDTQYF
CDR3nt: TGTGCCAGCAGCTTAGGTCCAGCGGGGGTCGATACGCAGTATTTT

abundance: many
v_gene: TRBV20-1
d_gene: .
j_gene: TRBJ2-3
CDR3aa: CSASPGQLADTQYF
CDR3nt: TGCAGTGCTAGTCCCGGACAGTTGGCAGATACGCAGTATTTT

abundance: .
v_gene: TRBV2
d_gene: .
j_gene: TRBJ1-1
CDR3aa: CAGGGRLNTEAFF
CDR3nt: TGTGCCGGAGGAGGGCGGCTGAACACTGAAGCTTTCTTT

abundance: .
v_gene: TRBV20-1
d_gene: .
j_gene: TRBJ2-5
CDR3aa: CSAGAKETQYF
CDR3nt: TGCAGTGCAGGGGCTAAAGAGACCCAGTACTTC

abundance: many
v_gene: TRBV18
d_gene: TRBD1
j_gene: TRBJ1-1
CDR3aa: CASSPNHPGTATEAFF
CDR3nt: TGTGCCAGCTCACCTAACCATCCCGGGACAGCCACTGAAGCTTTCTTT

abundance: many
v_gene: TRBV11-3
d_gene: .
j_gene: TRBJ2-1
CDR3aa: CASSPGTHNEQFF
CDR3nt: TGTGCCAGCAGCCCGGGAACCCACAATGAGCAGTTCTTC

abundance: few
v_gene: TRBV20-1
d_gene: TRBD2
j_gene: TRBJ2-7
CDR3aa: CSARLAGVGYEQYF
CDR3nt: TGCAGTGCCAGACTAGCGGGGGTGGGGTACGAGCAGTACTTC

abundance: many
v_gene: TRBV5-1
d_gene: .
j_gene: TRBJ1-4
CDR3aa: CASQAGELKGGEKLFF
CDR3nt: TGCGCCAGCCAAGCTGGGGAACTGAAAGGAGGTGAAAAACTGTTTTTT

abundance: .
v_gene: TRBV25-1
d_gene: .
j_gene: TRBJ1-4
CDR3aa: CASSDPGGELFF
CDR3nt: TGTGCCAGTAGTGATCCAGGTGGGGAACTGTTTTTT

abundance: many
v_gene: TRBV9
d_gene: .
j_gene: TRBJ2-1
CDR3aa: CASSVGPKDNEQFF
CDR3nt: TGTGCCAGCAGCGTAGGACCGAAAGACAATGAGCAGTTCTTC

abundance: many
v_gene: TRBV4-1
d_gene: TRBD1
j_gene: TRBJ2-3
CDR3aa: CASSQDRDSPLVTQYF
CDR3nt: TGCGCCAGCAGCCAAGATCGGGACAGCCCTCTAGTTACGCAGTATTTT

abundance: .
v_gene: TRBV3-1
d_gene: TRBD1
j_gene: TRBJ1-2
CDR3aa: CASSQDRRDSGKDYGYTF
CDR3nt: TGTGCCAGCAGCCAAGATCGTAGGGACAGTGGGAAGGACTATGGCTACACCTTC

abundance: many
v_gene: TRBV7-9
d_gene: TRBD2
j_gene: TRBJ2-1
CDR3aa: CASWGGSYNEQFF
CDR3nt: TGTGCCAGCTGGGGGGGCTCCTACAATGAGCAGTTCTTC

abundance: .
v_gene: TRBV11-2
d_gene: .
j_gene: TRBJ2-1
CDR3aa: CASSGDGNSYNEQFF
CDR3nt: TGTGCCAGCAGCGGCGACGGAAACTCCTACAATGAGCAGTTCTTC

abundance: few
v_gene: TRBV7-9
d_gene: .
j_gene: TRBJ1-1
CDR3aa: CASSLSVFTEAFF
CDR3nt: TGTGCCAGCAGCTTATCAGTCTTCACTGAAGCTTTCTTT

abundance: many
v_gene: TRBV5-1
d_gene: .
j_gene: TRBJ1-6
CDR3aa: CASSLAPGNNSPLHF
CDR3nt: TGCGCCAGCAGCTTGGCCCCAGGGAATAATTCACCCCTCCACTTT

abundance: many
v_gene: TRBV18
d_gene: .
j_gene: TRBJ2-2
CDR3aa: CASSPVSDGKNTGELFF
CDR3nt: TGTGCCAGCTCACCGGTGTCGGACGGCAAAAACACCGGGGAGCTGTTTTTT

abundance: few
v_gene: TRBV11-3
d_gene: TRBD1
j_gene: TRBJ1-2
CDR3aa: CASSGRQGHGYTF
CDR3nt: TGTGCCAGCAGCGGACGACAGGGGCATGGCTACACCTTC

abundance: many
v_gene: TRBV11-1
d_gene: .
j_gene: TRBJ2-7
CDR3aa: CASSFSGTVYEQYF
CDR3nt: TGTGCCAGCAGCTTTTCGGGAACGGTATACGAGCAGTACTTC

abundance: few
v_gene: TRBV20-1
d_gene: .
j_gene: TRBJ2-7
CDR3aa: CSASIQEYEQYF
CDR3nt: TGCAGTGCTAGCATACAGGAATACGAGCAGTACTTC

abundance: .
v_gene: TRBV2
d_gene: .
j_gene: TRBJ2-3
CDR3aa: CASKGGSTDTQYF
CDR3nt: TGTGCCAGCAAGGGGGGAAGCACAGATACGCAGTATTTT

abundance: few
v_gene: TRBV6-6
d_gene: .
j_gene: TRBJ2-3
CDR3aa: CASRREGAQDTDTQYF
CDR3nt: TGTGCCAGCAGACGGGAGGGGGCCCAAGACACAGATACGCAGTATTTT

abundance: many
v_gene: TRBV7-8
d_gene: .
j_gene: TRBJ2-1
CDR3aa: CASSSFSGILYNEQFF
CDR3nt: TGTGCCAGCAGCTCGTTTAGCGGAATACTTTACAATGAGCAGTTCTTC

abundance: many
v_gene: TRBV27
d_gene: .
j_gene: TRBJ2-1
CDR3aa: CASSRNNEQFF
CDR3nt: TGTGCCAGCAGCCGTAACAATGAGCAGTTCTTC

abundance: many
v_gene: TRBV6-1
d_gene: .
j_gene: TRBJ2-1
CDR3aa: CASSEWSLIYNEQFF
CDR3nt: TGTGCCAGCAGTGAATGGTCGTTAATTTACAATGAGCAGTTCTTC

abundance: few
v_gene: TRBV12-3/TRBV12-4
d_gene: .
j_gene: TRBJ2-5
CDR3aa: CASSNLRDWSQETQYF
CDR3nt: TGTGCCAGCAGTAACCTCCGGGACTGGAGCCAAGAGACCCAGTACTTC

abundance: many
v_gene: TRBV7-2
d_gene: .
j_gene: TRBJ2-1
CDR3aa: CASSQTYSSENEQFF
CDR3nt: TGTGCCAGCAGCCAAACCTACTCTTCCGAAAATGAGCAGTTCTTC

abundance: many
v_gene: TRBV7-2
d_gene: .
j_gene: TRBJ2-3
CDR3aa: CASSLGTDTQYF
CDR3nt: TGTGCCAGCAGCTTGGGTACAGATACGCAGTATTTT

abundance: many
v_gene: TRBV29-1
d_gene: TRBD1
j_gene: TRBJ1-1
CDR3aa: CSVEDPYRGQAEAFF
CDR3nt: TGCAGCGTTGAAGATCCGTACAGGGGGCAAGCTGAAGCTTTCTTT

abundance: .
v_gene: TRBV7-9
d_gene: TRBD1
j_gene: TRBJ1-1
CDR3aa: CASSRTTTGTGYTEAFF
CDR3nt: TGTGCCAGCAGCCGGACCACGACCGGGACAGGGTACACTGAAGCTTTCTTT

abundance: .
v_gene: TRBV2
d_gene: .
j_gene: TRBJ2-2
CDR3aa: CASRVGTAGTGELFF
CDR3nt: TGTGCCAGCAGGGTTGGGACGGCGGGGACCGGGGAGCTGTTTTTT

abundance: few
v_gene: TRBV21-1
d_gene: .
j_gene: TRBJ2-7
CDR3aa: CASSKGGRLGLRWEQYF
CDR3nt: TGTGCCAGCAGCAAAGGTGGTCGGCTGGGGCTACGGTGGGAGCAGTACTTC

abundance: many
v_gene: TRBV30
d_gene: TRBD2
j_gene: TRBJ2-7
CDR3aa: CAWTLGLSGAYEQYF
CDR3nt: TGTGCCTGGACTTTGGGACTATCGGGGGCCTACGAGCAGTACTTC

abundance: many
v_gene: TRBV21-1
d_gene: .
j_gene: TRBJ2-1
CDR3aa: CATPPWMTRNDQFF
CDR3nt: TGTGCCACCCCGCCCTGGATGACACGCAATGATCAGTTCTTC

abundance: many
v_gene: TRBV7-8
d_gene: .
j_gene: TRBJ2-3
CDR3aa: CASSLVRGPAADTQYF
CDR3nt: TGTGCCAGCAGCTTAGTCCGGGGTCCTGCCGCAGATACGCAGTATTTT

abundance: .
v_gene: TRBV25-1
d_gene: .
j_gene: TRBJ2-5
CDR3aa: CASSEGGRLFQETQYF
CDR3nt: TGTGCCAGCAGTGAAGGTGGCAGACTCTTCCAAGAGACCCAGTACTTC

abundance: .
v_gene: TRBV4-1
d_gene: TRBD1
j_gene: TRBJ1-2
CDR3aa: CASSQVFGVGRGTGAGGYTF
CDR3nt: TGCGCCAGCAGCCAAGTCTTTGGAGTTGGCCGTGGGACAGGGGCAGGCGGCTACACCTTC

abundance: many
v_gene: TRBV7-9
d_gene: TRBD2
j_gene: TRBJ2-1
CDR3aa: CASSSPGTRGGNEQFF
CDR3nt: TGTGCCAGCAGCTCCCCCGGGACTAGAGGCGGCAATGAGCAGTTCTTC

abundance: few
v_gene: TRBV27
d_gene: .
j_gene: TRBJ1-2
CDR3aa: CASSPSTTDYGYTF
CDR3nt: TGTGCCAGCAGTCCATCGACGACAGACTATGGCTACACCTTC

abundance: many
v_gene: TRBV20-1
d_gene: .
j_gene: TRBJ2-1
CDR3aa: CSARALGGSSYNEQFF
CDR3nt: TGCAGTGCTAGAGCCCTCGGAGGGAGCTCCTACAATGAGCAGTTCTTC

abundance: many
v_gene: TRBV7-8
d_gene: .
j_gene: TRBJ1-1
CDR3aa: CASSVRVANTEAFF
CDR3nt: TGTGCCAGCAGCGTCAGGGTTGCGAACACTGAAGCTTTCTTT

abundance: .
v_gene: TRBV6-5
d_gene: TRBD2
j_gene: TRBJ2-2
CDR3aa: CASCYSASGDTGELFF
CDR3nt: TGTGCCAGCTGTTACTCAGCTAGCGGAGATACCGGGGAGCTGTTTTTT

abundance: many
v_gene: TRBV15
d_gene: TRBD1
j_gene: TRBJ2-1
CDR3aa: CATSTSGQGNNEQFF
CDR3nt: TGTGCCACCAGCACGTCGGGACAGGGAAACAATGAGCAGTTCTTC

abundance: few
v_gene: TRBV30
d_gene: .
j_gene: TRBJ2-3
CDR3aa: CAWIDSFPTDTQYF
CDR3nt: TGTGCCTGGATTGATTCCTTCCCCACAGATACGCAGTATTTT

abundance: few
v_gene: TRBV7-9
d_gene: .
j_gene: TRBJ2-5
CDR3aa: CASRHAGAEGTQYF
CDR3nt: TGTGCCAGCAGACACGCCGGGGCGGAGGGGACCCAGTACTTC

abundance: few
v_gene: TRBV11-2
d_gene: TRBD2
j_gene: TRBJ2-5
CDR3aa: CASSLGLDQETQYF
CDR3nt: TGTGCCAGCAGCCTCGGACTAGATCAAGAGACCCAGTACTTC

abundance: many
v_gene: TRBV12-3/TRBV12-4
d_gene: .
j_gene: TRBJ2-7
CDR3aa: CASRWGRNYEQYF
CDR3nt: TGTGCCAGCAGATGGGGGAGGAATTACGAGCAGTACTTC